These 8 T cell receptor beta chains originate from one sample sequenced in a study of blood T cells in healthy people across ages. The authors ran a second PCR of about 7 to 12 cycles using a sample-barcoded 5' primer and a J-beta primer mix. TCRdb analysed the 5' RACE reads with MiXCR anew, one entry per CDR3 protein. The data show hundreds of thousands of distinct CDR3 sequences, with under 25% seen just once and roughly 3.6% held by the top ten. The sequenced sample consisted of blood. Every receptor here comes from a man in his 70s in good health.

There are a few counts of this clonotype. The V gene is TRBV6-5, the J gene TRBJ2-7; 9 nucleotides align to TRBD1. The ends lost 5 bases at V and 6 bases at J; junction bases unmatched: 11. This CDR3 contains 15 residues. The germline V gene encodes CDR1 MNHEY and CDR2 SVGAGI. The DNA of the CDR3 is TGTGCCAGCAGTCTCGGACAGGGGATTTTGAGCGAGCAGTACTTC. Protein sequence: CASSLGQGILSEQYF.

The chain carries TRBV29-1 and TRBJ2-3; D possibly corresponds to TRBD1 (6 bases). This CDR3 is 15 amino acids long. Germline V gives CDR1 SQVTM, CDR2 ANQGSEA. The V gene lost 1 base and the J gene lost 3 bases, with 14 bases spanning the gap. In nucleotides, the CDR3 is TGCAGCGTTGAAGGAGGGCAGGGGTTAACAGATACGCAGTATTTT. Its translation: CSVEGGQGLTDTQYF.

This rearrangement joins TRBV6-1 to TRBJ2-1, with a possible D match to TRBD1 (6 bases). Looked up from germline, CDR1 is MNHNS and CDR2 is SASEGT. This CDR3 comprises 15 residues. V shed 3 bases and J shed 4 bases, with 13 bases lying between them. The CDR3 DNA reads TGTGCCAGCAGTGAGGACAGATACACTTACAATGAGCAGTTCTTC. Translating gives CASSEDRYTYNEQFF.

The chain links TRBV5-1 to TRBJ2-2; 8 bases are a match to TRBD1. Germline CDR1 and CDR2: SGHRS and YFSETQ. The CDR3 length is 15 residues. After removal of 5 bases from V and 6 bases from J, the junction contained 9 bases not matched to a gene. The CDR3 DNA reads TGCGCCAGCAGACGGACGGACAGGGAGTCCGGGGAGCTGTTTTTT. Amino acid sequence: CASRRTDRESGELFF. The full variable domain, with the rest looked up from reference TRBV5-1 and TRBJ2-2, is KAGVTQTPRYLIKTRGQQVTLSCSPISGHRSVSWYQQTPGQGLQFLFEYFSETQRNKGNFPGRFSGRQFSNSRSEMNVSTLELGDSALYLCASRRTDRESGELFFGEGSRLTVL.

This clonotype was detected a few times. The gene calls are TRBV28 and TRBJ2-5; D may be TRBD2 (5 bases). The CDR3 is 17 residues long. Looked up from germline, CDR1 is MDHEN and CDR2 is SYDVKM. The V end lost 7 bases, the J end lost 0 bases, and 21 bases lay between the germline ends. CDR3 bases: TGTGCCAGCACGCCGACTATCACTCGACGGGACCAAGAGACCCAGTACTTC. Amino acids: CASTPTITRRDQETQYF.

Of note for this clonotype: At one of its ends the junction is not consistent with the germline gene, which may arise from a read error. This chain joins TRBV4-3 and TRBJ2-2; possibly TRBD1 or TRBD2 for D (5 bases each). The CDR3 length is 17 residues. Germline V CDR1 and CDR2: LGHNA, YSLEER. In nucleotides, the CDR3 is TGCGCCAGCAGCCAAGAGAGTCAGTTGAGAGACACCGGGGACCTGTTTTTT. As protein: CASSQESQLRDTGDLFF.

This sequence joins TRBV7-8 and TRBJ2-3; perhaps TRBD1 as D (5 bases). CDR3 size: 14 residues. Trimming pared 5 bases from V and 6 bases from J, leaving 15 bases between. The germline gives CDR1 SGHVS, CDR2 FQNEAQ. The CDR3 nucleotides read TGTGCCAGCAGCCCCTCCAGGGCAGATGATACGCAGTATTTT. Translating gives CASSPSRADDTQYF.

V and J are TRBV20-1 and TRBJ2-3; 7 bases fit TRBD2. There are 14 residues in the CDR3. V dropped 6 bases and J dropped 0; count of bases not matched to a gene: 6. In germline, CDR1 is DFQATT, CDR2 SNEGSKA (reference sequence). CDR3: CSAELAKSTDTQYF. CDR3 in DNA: TGCAGTGCGGAACTAGCGAAGAGCACAGATACGCAGTATTTT.